Following are 26 T cell receptor beta chains from one sample sequenced in a study of cytomegalovirus exposure and HLA in healthy donors. The PCR used 60 Vbeta and 13 Jbeta primers. Some clones are missing from TCRdb's copy, which holds only in-frame ones; the method was immunoSEQ multiplex PCR. The data hold 150,000 or so clones, with about 80% observed a single time. Material: PBMCs. The receptors derive from a man aged 30 to 39 in good health and CMV-seropositive.

This chain links TRBV30 with TRBJ2-7; D might be TRBD1 (5 bases). This CDR3 is built from 14 residues. Trimming left V 1 base short and J 3 bases short, with 13 bases between. Germline values: CDR1 GTSNPN, CDR2 SVGIG (reference sequence). Written as DNA, the CDR3 is TGTGCCTGGAGTGATATTCAGGGAAACTACGAGCAGTACTTC. It translates to CAWSDIQGNYEQYF.

V and J are TRBV2 and TRBJ1-1, with D unresolved. Germline V CDR1 and CDR2: SNHLY, FYNNEI. Deletions cut 5 bases from V and 2 bases from J, with 12 bases between. CDR3 length: 14 residues. CDR3 sequence (DNA): TGTGCCAGCAGTCATAGGGAGACTAACACTGAAGCTTTCTTT. Its translation: CASSHRETNTEAFF.

The chain couples TRBV7-8 to TRBJ1-6, with D possibly TRBD1 on 5 matching bases. Germline lookup yields CDR1 SGHVS and CDR2 FQNEAQ. The CDR3 loop spans 15 amino acids. V shed 4 bases and J shed 8 bases, with 15 bases lying between them. The CDR3 spells CASSSREGEDSPLHF. CDR3 in DNA: TGTGCCAGCAGCTCACGTGAAGGGGAGGATTCACCCCTCCACTTT.

This chain links TRBV18 with TRBJ2-2, with TRBD1 matching 9 bases. Per germline, CDR1 KGHSH and CDR2 LQKENI. The CDR3 spans 16 residues. Trimming removed 6 bases from V and 2 bases from J; junction bases left unmatched: 7. CDR3 DNA: TGTGCCAGCTCCCCTGGGACAGGGCTCAACACCGGGGAGCTGTTTTTT. This codes for CASSPGTGLNTGELFF.

V usage is TRBV7-2 and J usage is TRBJ2-1; TRBD2 matches at 10 bases. The CDR3 sequence is 15 residues long. With 4 bases clipped from V and 3 bases from J, the junction kept 3 bases outside the gene matches. Per germline, CDR1 SGHTA and CDR2 FQGNSA. CDR3 sequence (DNA): TGTGCCAGCAGCTGGGGACTAGCGAACTACAATGAGCAGTTCTTC. Encoded protein: CASSWGLANYNEQFF.

This clone was recorded once. The CDR3 is CASSLHRDSQNRLTGELFF. CDR3 DNA sequence: TGCGCCAGCAGCCTGCATCGGGACAGTCAAAATCGACTCACCGGGGAGCTGTTTTTT. The chain is built from TRBV4-1 and TRBJ2-2, with 7 bases matching TRBD1. Germline CDR1 and CDR2: MGHRA and YSYEKL. The CDR3 consists of 19 residues. Losses at the gene ends were 4 bases for V and 4 bases for J; bases not matched to a gene: 18.

The chain recombines TRBV28 with TRBJ2-1; tentative D call: TRBD1 (6 bases). The CDR3 has 15 residues. Trimming removed 1 base from V and 7 bases from J, with 14 bases in between. Germline CDR1 and CDR2: MDHEN and SYDVKM. CDR3 in DNA: TGTGCCAGCAGTTTATTGGTACAGGGTAAGAATGAGCAGTTCTTC. Its protein is CASSLLVQGKNEQFF. Full variable domain (outside the CDR3, taken from reference TRBV28 and TRBJ2-1): DVKVTQSSRYLVKRTGEKVFLECVQDMDHENMFWYRQDPGLGLRLIYFSYDVKMKEKGDIPEGYSVSREKKERFSLILESASTNQTSMYLCASSLLVQGKNEQFFGPGTRLTVL.

The gene calls are TRBV6-5 and TRBJ2-7, with 10 nucleotides matching TRBD1. Unmatched junction bases numbered 9, after V lost 4 bases and J lost 3 bases. Germline assignment: CDR1 MNHEY and CDR2 SVGAGI. The CDR3 has 16 residues. The CDR3 nucleotides read TGTGCCAGCAGTTCCCTGACAGGGGGCGGTGTCTACGAGCAGTACTTC. Its protein product is CASSSLTGGGVYEQYF.

CDR3 DNA sequence: TGTGCCAGCAGCTTAATTCGCAGCGGGGAGCTGTTTTTT. Its protein product is CASSLIRSGELFF. This chain joins TRBV7-3 and TRBJ2-2; no clear D gene. Trimming stripped 1 base from V and 7 bases from J, with 7 bases between. This CDR3 comprises 13 residues. Germline CDR1 and CDR2: SGHTA and FQGTGA. The entire variable domain, with the rest obtained from reference TRBV7-3 and TRBJ2-2, is as follows: GAGVSQTPSNKVTEKGKYVELRCDPISGHTALYWYRQSLGQGPEFLIYFQGTGAADDSGLPNDRFFAVRPEGSVSTLKIQRTERGDSAVYLCASSLIRSGELFFGEGSRLTVL.

The chain carries TRBV28 and TRBJ2-6, with D unresolved. CDR3 size: 14 residues. V was cut by 4 bases and J by 0 bases, with 4 bases left in between. CDR1 is MDHEN and CDR2 is SYDVKM in the germline V gene. CDR3 sequence: CASSSRSGANVLTF. In DNA form, the CDR3 reads TGTGCCAGCAGTTCCCGCTCTGGGGCCAACGTCCTGACTTTC.

A remark on this clone: In the same sample, other DNA sequences code for this CDR3. J is TRBJ2-3 and V is TRBV5-1; D is perhaps TRBD2 (5 bases). V was pared by 0 bases and J by 3 bases, with 11 bases between. The V gene's germline CDR1 is SGHRS and CDR2 YFSETQ. The CDR3 sequence is 15 residues long. CDR3 region: CASSLAGGGTDTQYF. The CDR3 DNA reads as TGCGCCAGCAGCTTGGCTGGAGGTGGTACAGATACGCAGTATTTT.

The chain couples TRBV28 to TRBJ1-2; 10 nucleotides align to TRBD1. This CDR3 is 15 amino acids long. The V gene end was trimmed by 5 bases and the J gene end by 4 bases; junction bases not matched to a gene: 7. Germline V gene lookup returns CDR1 MDHEN and CDR2 SYDVKM. CDR3: CASSPGTGAAYGYTF. In DNA form, the CDR3 reads TGTGCCAGCAGTCCCGGGACAGGGGCCGCCTATGGCTACACCTTC.

This clone was detected only a few times. The rearrangement uses TRBV7-8 and TRBJ1-1; D not resolved. The CDR3 covers 13 residues. With 6 bases removed from V and 7 bases from J, the gap between germline ends came to 15 bases. Germline CDR1 and CDR2: SGHVS and FQNEAQ. Written as DNA, the CDR3 is TGTGCCAGCAGACAAGAGCGGCTCTTTGAAGCTTTCTTT. This sequence encodes CASRQERLFEAFF.

This sequence joins TRBV5-1 and TRBJ2-3; 8 bases align to TRBD2. There are 13 residues in the CDR3. Germline values: CDR1 SGHRS, CDR2 YFSETQ. V dropped 3 bases and J dropped 9; count of bases not matched to a gene: 6. CDR3 nucleotide sequence: TGCGCCAGCAGCTCGCTACTAGCGGACACGCAGTATTTT. This gives the protein CASSSLLADTQYF.

Notes on this clone: One end of the junction varies from germline; a read error may be responsible. The rearrangement joins TRBV7-9 to TRBJ2-7; possible D gene TRBD2, 5 bases. This CDR3 contains 14 residues. The V gene's germline CDR1 is SEHNR and CDR2 FQNEAQ (reference sequence). The CDR3 protein is CSSSLALKRGEQYF. CDR3 DNA: TGTTCCAGCAGCTTAGCGCTAAAGCGAGGCGAGCAGTACTTC.

This chain joins TRBV28 and TRBJ2-5, with 8 bases that match TRBD2. The closer fit of TRBJ2-7 to the DNA end suggests the J call may be wrong. This CDR3 comprises 14 residues. The germline V gene has CDR1 MDHEN and CDR2 SYDVKM. The chain's CDR3 is CASSASGRLDEQYF. Written as DNA, the CDR3 is TGTGCCAGCAGTGCCAGCGGGAGACTTGACGAGCAGTACTTC.

The chain combines TRBV5-1 with TRBJ2-1, with 11 positions matching TRBD1. Germline V CDR1 and CDR2: SGHRS, YFSETQ. Trimming took 4 bases from V and 3 from J; bases not matched to a gene: 3. The CDR3 extends over 15 amino acids. DNA for the CDR3: TGCGCCAGCAGCCTAGGGACAGGGGGCTACAATGAGCAGTTCTTC. It yields the protein CASSLGTGGYNEQFF.

Ten or more counts support this clone. V gene TRBV6-5 combines with J gene TRBJ1-4; D is perhaps TRBD1 (6 bases). The CDR3 has 14 amino acids. Germline CDR1 is MNHEY and CDR2 is SVGAGI. V was trimmed by 2 bases and J by 8 bases, leaving 12 bases between them. CDR3 DNA sequence: TGTGCCAGCAGTTACGGGGGGGCGAGGGAAAAACTGTTTTTT. It translates to CASSYGGAREKLFF.

This clone was seen only a few times. The V gene is TRBV9, the J gene TRBJ1-2, with D maybe TRBD1 (5 bases). The CDR3 runs 16 residues. Trimming removed 0 bases at V and 4 bases at J, with 16 bases between. CDR1 is SGDLS and CDR2 is YYNGEE in the germline V gene. The CDR3 spells CASSVGGRGGGYGYTF. The CDR3 nucleotides are TGTGCCAGCAGCGTAGGTGGCCGGGGGGGAGGCTATGGCTACACCTTC.

J is TRBJ2-3 and V is TRBV5-6; 8 bases line up with TRBD2. The CDR3 consists of 15 residues. With 3 bases clipped from V and 4 bases from J, the junction kept 7 bases outside the gene matches. From germline, CDR1 is SGHDT and CDR2 YYEEEE. The CDR3 nucleotides read TGTGCCAGCAGCTCCCTATTAGCGGGACCAGATACGCAGTATTTT. Its translation is CASSSLLAGPDTQYF.

The J gene is TRBJ1-2, the V gene TRBV5-6, with TRBD1 as a possible D gene (6 bases). Per germline, CDR1 SGHDT and CDR2 YYEEEE. Trimming removed 3 bases from V and 8 bases from J, with 20 bases in between. The CDR3 spans 15 residues. The CDR3 region has the DNA TGTGCCAGCAGCTCCCGCGACAGGTACCTCGCGGGCTACACCTTC. It yields the protein CASSSRDRYLAGYTF.

The chain is built from TRBV7-8 and TRBJ1-5, with a weak D call TRBD1 (5 bases). Deletions cut 1 base from V and 6 bases from J, with 13 bases between. The CDR3 is made up of 15 amino acids. Germline loops: CDR1 SGHVS, CDR2 FQNEAQ. CDR3 DNA sequence: TGTGCCAGCAGCTTAGGGTCCTCCGGGGGTCAGCCCCAGCATTTT. This gives the protein CASSLGSSGGQPQHF.

This clone appeared once. This chain links TRBV2 with TRBJ1-3; TRBD1 aligns across 12 bases. CDR1 SNHLY and CDR2 FYNNEI come from the germline V gene. The CDR3 is 17 residues long. Losses at the gene ends were 6 bases for V and 3 bases for J; bases not matched to a gene: 9. The CDR3 loop reads CASSLRGTGGNGNTIYF. In DNA form, the CDR3 reads TGTGCCAGCAGCTTACGCGGGACAGGGGGCAATGGAAACACCATATATTTT.

This clone was seen a handful of times. Here the CDR3 DNA reads TGTGCCATCAGGGCCGGCACAGATACGCAGTATTTT. Its protein product is CAIRAGTDTQYF. The chain is built from TRBV10-3 and TRBJ2-3; no firm D call. The germline gives CDR1 ENHRY, CDR2 SYGVKD. The V and J ends lost 6 bases and 1 base respectively, with 5 bases between them. This CDR3 comprises 12 residues.

This clone occurred a few times. The CDR3 spells CASSRGRLNTEAFF. CDR3 DNA: TGTGCCAGCAGCCGGGGGAGACTGAACACTGAAGCTTTCTTT. The chain recombines TRBV28 with TRBJ1-1, with D possibly being TRBD1 (5 bases). Trimming pared 6 bases from V and 0 bases from J, leaving 11 bases between. The germline V gene encodes CDR1 MDHEN and CDR2 SYDVKM. This CDR3 has 14 residues.

V is TRBV30 and J is TRBJ2-5; a possible D gene is TRBD1 (6 bases). The end of the DNA fits TRBJ2-7 better, so the J call may be wrong. The CDR3 has 13 amino acids. CDR1 GTSNPN and CDR2 SVGIG come from the germline V gene (reference sequence). In DNA form, the CDR3 reads TGTGCCTGGACGGCAGGGGTGGCCTACGAGCAGTACTTC. Translating it yields CAWTAGVAYEQYF.